These 5 T cell receptor beta chains were sequenced from one sample in a study of cytomegalovirus exposure and HLA in healthy donors. The primer mix had 60 Vbeta and 13 Jbeta primers. The repertoire was sequenced with immunoSEQ multiplex PCR; TCRdb's copy has only in-frame clones and lacks some. The sample contains around 250,000 clones, roughly four fifths of which appear only once. Material for sequencing was PBMCs. The receptors originated from a woman between 55 and 75 years old in good health and CMV-seropositive.

The count of this clone is one. The gene calls are TRBV5-1 and TRBJ2-3; 8 positions match TRBD2. There are 15 residues in the CDR3. After removal of 0 bases from V and 3 bases from J, the junction contained 3 bases not matched to a gene. Per germline, CDR1 SGHRS and CDR2 YFSETQ. In DNA, the CDR3 is TGCGCCAGCAGCTTGGACGGGAGGGGGACAGATACGCAGTATTTT. This encodes CASSLDGRGTDTQYF.

The chain uses TRBV21-1 and TRBJ2-7; TRBD1 reflects the table's D call only, with no check against the DNA. TRBV21-1 is noted as a pseudogene. CDR3 length: 14 amino acids. DNA of the CDR3: TGTGCCAGCAGCAAAGGGACAGACTCCTACGAGCAGTACTTC. Its protein product is CASSKGTDSYEQYF.

V usage is TRBV19 and J usage is TRBJ2-2; 8 bases match TRBD2. The CDR3 runs to 14 residues. Trimming cost V 4 bases and J 5 bases; bases outside gene matches: 3. From germline, CDR1 is LNHDA and CDR2 SQIVND (reference sequence). CDR3 coding DNA: TGTGCCAGTAGTACGGGACTAGAGACCGGGGAGCTGTTTTTT. Residues: CASSTGLETGELFF.

This clone was observed a single time. The chain has TRBV5-1 and TRBJ1-5; D uncertain. Germline V CDR1 and CDR2: SGHRS, YFSETQ. The CDR3 runs to 14 residues. V was shortened by 3 bases and J by 0 bases, with 7 bases between the two germline ends. CDR3 loop: CASSSGDSNQPQHF. The CDR3 nucleotides are TGCGCCAGCAGCTCCGGGGATAGCAATCAGCCCCAGCATTTT.

The rearrangement joins TRBV7-2 to TRBJ1-2, with 8 bases fitting TRBD1. Germline CDR1 and CDR2: SGHTA and FQGNSA. After removal of 1 base from V and 6 bases from J, the junction contained 16 bases not matched to a gene. There are 18 residues in the CDR3. CDR3 amino acids: CASSLVDLARTGYDGYTF. The DNA of the CDR3 is TGTGCCAGCAGCTTAGTAGACCTAGCCCGGACAGGGTACGATGGCTACACCTTC.